The sequence of this T cell receptor beta chain was determined in a study of CD8+CD57+ T cells in acquired aplastic anemia. Overall study: Recorded DNA amounts for sorted CD4+ and CD8+ cells had an average of around 3 ug. Whole-study results and caveats: Overlapping CD8+ CDR3 repertoires of patients and controls contained around 31 shared sequences. For CD8+ Simpson's diversity, patients and controls showed no significant difference.

Flow cytometry had shown expanded CD8+CD57+ cells in the patients chosen for sequencing. Each patient gave a blood sample that was collected before any therapy had been received. TCR beta VDJ combinations and CDR3 sequences were profiled from genomic DNA. Via MiXCR, TCRdb re-called the reads, giving one row per CDR3 protein. Altogether under 350,000 distinct CDR3 sequences are present, 56% being singletons, with the ten largest covering approximately 1.2%. Germline V gene sequence: CDR1 MNHNS, CDR2 SASEGT. V was pared by 4 bases and J by 7 bases, with 10 bases between. This CDR3 region has 12 residues. With respect to this clonotype: Its target is not known.

The chain links TRBV6-1 to TRBJ1-2; D is unresolved. This receptor was obtained from a human donor with aplastic anemia. Sequencing was carried out using sorted CD4+, CD8+, or CD8+CD57+ T cells (not recorded which) from PBMCs. In DNA, the CDR3 is TGTGCCAGCAGTGGGTTTAGCGGTGGCTACACCTTC. Translation gives CASSGFSGGYTF.